The TCR beta chain described here comes from a study of shared clonotypes between healthy human individuals. The CDR3 is 16 amino acids. Germline CDR1 SGHAT, CDR2 FQNNGV. The germline V and J ends were trimmed by 2 bases and 8 bases, with 21 bases remaining between them. At the deep level, the assay was run. Profiled with immunoSEQ multiplex PCR; TCRdb holds only in-frame clones, not every one. The table includes roughly 490,000 clones, about 82% detected once. Material: PBMCs. The chain uses TRBV11-2 and TRBJ1-2, with a tentative D call TRBD1 (6 bases). The TCR sequence derives from a woman aged 40 to 55 in good health. Some clones in this sample may be carry-over from other donors' samples. CDR3 in amino acids: CASSLRGQRRLRGYTF. As DNA, the CDR3 is TGTGCCAGCAGCTTAAGAGGACAGAGAAGATTGCGGGGCTACACCTTC. Supplemented by reference TRBV11-2 and TRBJ1-2, the full variable domain reads EAGVAQSPRYKIIEKRQSVAFWCNPISGHATLYWYQQILGQGPKLLIQFQNNGVVDDSQLPKDRFSAERLKGVDSTLKIQPAKLEDSAVYLCASSLRGQRRLRGYTFGSGTRLTVV.